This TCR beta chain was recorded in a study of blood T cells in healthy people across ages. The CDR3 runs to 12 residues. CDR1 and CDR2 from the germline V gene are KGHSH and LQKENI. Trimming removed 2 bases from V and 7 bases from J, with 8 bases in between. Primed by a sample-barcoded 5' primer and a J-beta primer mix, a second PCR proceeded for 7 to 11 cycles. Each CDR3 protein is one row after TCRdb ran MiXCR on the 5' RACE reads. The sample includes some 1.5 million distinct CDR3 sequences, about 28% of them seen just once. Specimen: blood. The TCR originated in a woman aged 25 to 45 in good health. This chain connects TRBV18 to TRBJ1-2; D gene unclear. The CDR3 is CASSPSTTGYTF. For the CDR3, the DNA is TGTGCCAGCTCACCAAGTACGACTGGCTACACCTTC.